A selection of T cell receptor beta chains follows, all from one sample in a study of blood T cell repertoires in COVID-19. Assay used: immunoSEQ multiplex PCR; TCRdb lists only in-frame clones, some missing. The sample yields 95,000 to 100,000 clones, approximately 80% seen once. The sample taken for sequencing was peripheral blood. These receptor sequences come from a human donor in a cohort sampled during active COVID-19. The CDR3 runs from the conserved cysteine through the conserved F or W. Each record gives: J gene, V gene, clone size, D gene, CDR3 DNA, CDR3 protein. The D gene is left open where the match is weak. Clone size is not always given. Where it is, it says once, few, many or a class for expanded clones.

TRBJ2-7,TRBV6-2/TRBV6-3,.,TRBD1,TGTGCCAGCAGCCGACAGGGGAGCTCCTACGAGCAGTACTTC,CASSRQGSSYEQYF
TRBJ1-1,TRBV28,.,TRBD1,TGTGCCAGCAGTTTCTGGGGACAGGGGAACACTGAAGCTTTCTTT,CASSFWGQGNTEAFF
TRBJ2-2,TRBV28,.,TRBD2,TGTGCCAGCAGTTTATTATCAGCGGGAGGCACCGGGGAGCTGTTTTTT,CASSLLSAGGTGELFF
TRBJ2-7,TRBV7-9,.,TRBD1,TGTGCCAGCAGCTTAAAGGGGACAGGGAACTACGAGCAGTACTTC,CASSLKGTGNYEQYF
TRBJ1-1,TRBV7-3,few,.,TGTGCCAGCAGTTCACAGTCGAACACTGAAGCTTTCTTT,CASSSQSNTEAFF
TRBJ2-3,TRBV15,.,.,TGTGCCACCAGCAGAGATCTTCGGCAGGGTGGGTCAGATACGCAGTATTTT,CATSRDLRQGGSDTQYF
TRBJ2-7,TRBV7-9,.,TRBD1,TGTGCCAGCAGCTTAGTAAAGGGGGCCCACTACGAGCAGTACTTC,CASSLVKGAHYEQYF
TRBJ2-1,TRBV24-1,.,TRBD1,TGTGCCACCAGTGATCGGACCGGGACAGGGAGCTCCTACAATGAGCAGTTCTTC,CATSDRTGTGSSYNEQFF
TRBJ1-2,TRBV2,.,.,TGTGCCAGCAGAGCCCAGGCAGCCCCTGGGAGCTATGGCTACACCTTC,CASRAQAAPGSYGYTF
TRBJ1-1,TRBV7-8,.,TRBD1,TGTGCCAGCAGCTTAGCGCAGGGGGTGAACACTGAAGCTTTCTTT,CASSLAQGVNTEAFF
TRBJ2-7,TRBV6-1,once,.,TGTGCCAGCAGTGAATGGAGGGCCTACGAGCAGTACTTC,CASSEWRAYEQYF
TRBJ2-3,TRBV20-1,few,TRBD2,TGCAGTGCTAGTGGGACTAGCGGGTTCACAGATACGCAGTATTTT,CSASGTSGFTDTQYF
TRBJ2-3,TRBV18,.,.,TGTGCCAGCTCACAGATCAGGGTTTCCCCAGATACGCAGTATTTT,CASSQIRVSPDTQYF
TRBJ2-7,TRBV4-1,.,.,TGCGCCAGCAGCCAAGTGGCTCTGCGGAGTCAGCGGGTAACCTACGAGCAGTACTTC,CASSQVALRSQRVTYEQYF
TRBJ1-1,TRBV19,.,.,TGTGCCACCAAGTCCCAGCGCCTGAACACTGAAGCTTTCTTT,CATKSQRLNTEAFF
TRBJ1-5,TRBV19,.,.,TGTGCCAGTAGCTCACAGGGAGGGAACTTGAGAAGCAATCAGCCCCAGCATTTT,CASSSQGGNLRSNQPQHF
TRBJ1-4,TRBV18,.,.,TGTGCCAGCTCACCCCCGCCCGCTGGGGAGGTTGAAAAACTGTTTTTT,CASSPPPAGEVEKLFF
TRBJ1-4,TRBV6-2/TRBV6-3,.,.,TGTGCCAGCAGCGGAGCCGGGACTGGGAAAGAAAAACTGTTTTTT,CASSGAGTGKEKLFF
TRBJ2-3,TRBV19,.,TRBD1,TGTGCCAGTAGTATTGTGACAGGGACCAGGGCAGATACGCAGTATTTT,CASSIVTGTRADTQYF
TRBJ2-1,TRBV2,.,.,TGTGCCAGCAGAGCAGGAGGCAATGAGCAGTTCTTC,CASRAGGNEQFF
TRBJ2-6,TRBV7-6,many,TRBD2,TGTGCCAGCAGCCCCCTAGCGGCACAACCCTCTGGGGCCAACGTCCTGACTTTC,CASSPLAAQPSGANVLTF
TRBJ2-7,TRBV20-1,.,.,TGCAGTTACCACTTGGACGAGCAGTACTTC,CSYHLDEQYF
TRBJ1-3,TRBV6-6,.,.,TGTGCCAGCAGTTACTCGACAGATTACTCTGGAAACACCATATATTTT,CASSYSTDYSGNTIYF
TRBJ1-6,TRBV2,.,.,TGTGCCAGCAGTGACGGGATTTATAATTCACCCCTCCACTTT,CASSDGIYNSPLHF
TRBJ1-3,TRBV18,.,TRBD1,TGTGCCAGCACCGGACAGGGTACGGGAAACACCATATATTTT,CASTGQGTGNTIYF
TRBJ2-1,TRBV7-3,.,TRBD2,TGTGCCAGCAGCGGGAGCGGGGCCCCCTCCTACAATGAGCAGTTCTTC,CASSGSGAPSYNEQFF
TRBJ2-6,TRBV4-2,.,TRBD1,TGTGCCAGCAGCCTCTCACAGGGGTCTGGGGCCAACGTCCTGACTTTC,CASSLSQGSGANVLTF
TRBJ2-7,TRBV11-2,.,.,TGTGCCAGCAGCTTAGCTAACGAGCAGTACTTC,CASSLANEQYF
TRBJ1-4,TRBV11-1,once,.,TGTGCCAGCAGTCGAGGACAGCTTAATGAAAAACTGTTTTTT,CASSRGQLNEKLFF
TRBJ1-2,TRBV6-6,.,TRBD1,TGTGCCAGCAGTTGGACAGGGGATGGCTACACCTTC,CASSWTGDGYTF
TRBJ2-7,TRBV5-6,.,.,TGTGCCAGCAGCTTTACGGCCAGGGCCTCCTACGAGCAGTACTTC,CASSFTARASYEQYF
TRBJ2-1,TRBV7-2,.,TRBD2,TGTGCCAGCAGCCTAAGACTAGCGGGGGGCCTCACCTACAATGAGCAGTTCTTC,CASSLRLAGGLTYNEQFF
TRBJ1-1,TRBV6-5,.,TRBD1,TGTGCCAGCAGGGGCTATTGGGACAGGGGACTAGAAGCTTTCTTT,CASRGYWDRGLEAFF
TRBJ1-2,TRBV27,.,.,TGTGCCAGCAGCCCGCAGGGCTCGTTGGTCTATGGCTACACCTTC,CASSPQGSLVYGYTF
TRBJ1-1,TRBV10-1,few,TRBD1,TGCGCCAGCGCGGGACAGGTCGCCACTGAAGCTTTCTTT,CASAGQVATEAFF
TRBJ2-2,TRBV24-1,.,.,TGTGCCACCAGTGACTTCGGGGCCGGGGAGCTGTTTTTT,CATSDFGAGELFF
TRBJ1-5,TRBV2,.,TRBD1,TGTGCCAGCAGTGTGGAACAGGGGGGCGGCCAGCCCCAGCATTTT,CASSVEQGGGQPQHF
TRBJ2-3,TRBV7-3,.,TRBD2,TGTGCCAGCAGCTTAGGGGGACTAGCCACAGATACGCAGTATTTT,CASSLGGLATDTQYF
TRBJ1-4,TRBV19,.,.,TGTGCCAGTAGTATAGCTGCTAATGAAAAACTGTTTTTT,CASSIAANEKLFF